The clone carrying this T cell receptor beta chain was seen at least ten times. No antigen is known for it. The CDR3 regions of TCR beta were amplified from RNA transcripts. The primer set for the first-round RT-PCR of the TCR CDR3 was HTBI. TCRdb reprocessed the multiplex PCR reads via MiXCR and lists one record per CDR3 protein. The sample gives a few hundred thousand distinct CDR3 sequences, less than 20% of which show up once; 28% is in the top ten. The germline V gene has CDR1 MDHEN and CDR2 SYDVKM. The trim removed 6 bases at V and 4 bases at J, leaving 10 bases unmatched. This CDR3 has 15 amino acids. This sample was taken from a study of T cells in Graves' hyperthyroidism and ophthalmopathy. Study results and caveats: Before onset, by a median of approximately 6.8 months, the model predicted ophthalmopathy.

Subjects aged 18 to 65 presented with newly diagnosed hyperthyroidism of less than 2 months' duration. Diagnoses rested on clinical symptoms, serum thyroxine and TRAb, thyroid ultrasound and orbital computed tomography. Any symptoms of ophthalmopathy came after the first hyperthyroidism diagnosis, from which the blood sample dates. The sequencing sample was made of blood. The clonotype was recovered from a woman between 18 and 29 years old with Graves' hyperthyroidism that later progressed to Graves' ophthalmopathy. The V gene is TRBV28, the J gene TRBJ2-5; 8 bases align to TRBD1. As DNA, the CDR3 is TGTGCCAGCAGAAAAACAGGGGGGTTACGAGAGACCCAGTACTTC. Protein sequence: CASRKTGGLRETQYF.